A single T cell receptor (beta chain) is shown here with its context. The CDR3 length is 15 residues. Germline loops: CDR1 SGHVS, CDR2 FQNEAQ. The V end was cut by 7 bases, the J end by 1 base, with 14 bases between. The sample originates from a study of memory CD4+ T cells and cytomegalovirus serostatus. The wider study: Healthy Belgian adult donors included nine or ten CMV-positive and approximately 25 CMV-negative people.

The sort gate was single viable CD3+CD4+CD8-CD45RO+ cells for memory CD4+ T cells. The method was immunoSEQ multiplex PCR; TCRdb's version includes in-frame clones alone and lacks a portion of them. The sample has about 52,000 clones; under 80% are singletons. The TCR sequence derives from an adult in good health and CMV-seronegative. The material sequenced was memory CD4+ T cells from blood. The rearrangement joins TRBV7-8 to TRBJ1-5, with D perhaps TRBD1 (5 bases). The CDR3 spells CASTSPGLSNQPQHF. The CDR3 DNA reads TGTGCCAGCACCTCCCCAGGGTTGAGCAATCAGCCCCAGCATTTT.